This entry is about one TCR beta chain. This clone's antigen is unknown. No base qualities exist here, and no much larger clone lies one base off it. The CDR3 spans 17 residues, from the cysteine through the phenylalanine. Only the CDR3 portion is preserved as DNA: 51 bases, with reading frame beginning at the first base. From a lookup of the germline V gene (reference sequence), CDR1 and CDR2 are LGHDT and YNNKEL. V lost 0 bases and J lost 5 bases, and the count of bases not matched to a germline gene is 9. The sample comes from a study of blood T cell repertoires in COVID-19 (dated by TCRdb to about 2020). Broadly, across the study: Recovered participants in ImmuneRACE Cohort 3 were defined by two consecutive negative NP/OP PCR tests, clearance by a healthcare professional, or resolution of symptoms. The collaborator samples originated in the United States, Italy and Spain and spanned the acute and convalescent phases of COVID-19. The material from the prospective study consisted of cDNA or gDNA derived from T cells, B-cell-depleted T cells, or PBMCs. The dataset comprised deeply sampled blood TCRbeta repertoires from subjects exposed to, actively infected with, or recovered from COVID-19. The repertoires were made available in a free public database intended to serve as a resource for research on the immune response to SARS-CoV-2. Samples came from the ongoing ImmuneRACE study (first 160 participants) plus 1,254 subjects from 6 global collaborators. A de-identified subject ID, COVID-19 status, age in years and sex were almost always included in the sample metadata. Where HLA class I and class II types were available, the types were taken from metadata supplied by the sample provider, not from assay-based typing.

TCRbeta CDR3 regions were amplified from genomic DNA by means of the immunoSEQ Assay, a bias-controlled multiplex PCR. The published analysis was carried out like this. The number of nucleated cells in each sample was estimated from the amplification of reference gene primers within the assay. To quantify the absolute abundance of each unique TCRbeta CDR3 rearrangement, sequence reads were collapsed and filtered. For each sample, productive Simpson clonality was calculated by taking the square root of Simpson's diversity index across productive rearrangements. Imported from immuneACCESS, the table was reduced by TCRdb to in-frame sequences with V and J called. These copies leave out some clones; in studies compared against another copy, an unresolved V gene accounts for under half, and the cause of the remainder is not known. The V and J calls and clone size were taken over from that table, and D and trimming were inferred from the DNA. For this sample the table gives a few hundred thousand clones, of which around 87% were detected only once. Roughly 2% of the sample is in the top ten clones.

In the prospective study, participants were about 18 to 95 years old, resided in about two dozen geographic areas of the United States, and were enrolled through a virtual design. Cohort assignment in the prospective study relied on participant-reported clinical history from a screening survey and a study questionnaire. In the prospective study, mobile phlebotomists collected whole blood, serum and a nasopharyngeal or oropharyngeal swab from each participant. Participants in the prospective study had the option to provide additional blood draws and questionnaires over an approximately 2-month period. Before DNA extraction, blood samples from the prospective study were shipped at room temperature or frozen. General study outcomes and caveats: Clinical and demographic metadata were provided uncurated, with the amount varying by source and participant.

Recombination joined TRBV3-1 (or the pseudogene TRBV3-2) with TRBJ1-4, with 7 central nucleotides matching TRBD1. The receptor's source is a man aged 35 to 55 in a cohort exposed to, infected with or recovered from COVID-19 (not recorded which). Specimen: PBMCs or T cells enriched from blood (not recorded which). For the CDR3, the sequence is CASSQDRLGQLNEKLFF. In nucleotides, the sequence is TGTGCCAGCAGCCAAGATCGATTGGGACAGCTGAATGAAAAACTGTTTTTT.